Reported below is one T cell receptor (beta chain). The sample holds other DNA sequences that translate to the same CDR3. This sample is part of a study of shared clonotypes between healthy human individuals. Libraries were prepared by immunoSEQ multiplex PCR; TCRdb keeps only in-frame clonotypes and omits some of them. The data show roughly 2.4 million clones, approximately 95% seen once. Germline V gene sequence: CDR1 WSHSY, CDR2 SAAADI. This CDR3 has 15 amino acids. The V gene lost 0 bases and the J gene lost 2 bases, with 8 bases spanning the gap. The sample was naive CD4+ T cells sorted from blood. The sample's subset: CD45RA+ positively selected. The receptor comes from a man in his late teens or twenties in good health. The V call is TRBV10-2, the J call TRBJ1-3, with a possible D match to TRBD1 (6 bases). In DNA form, the CDR3 reads TGCGCCAGCAGTGAGTCTGGGGGGCCTGGAAACACCATATATTTT. Amino acids: CASSESGGPGNTIYF.